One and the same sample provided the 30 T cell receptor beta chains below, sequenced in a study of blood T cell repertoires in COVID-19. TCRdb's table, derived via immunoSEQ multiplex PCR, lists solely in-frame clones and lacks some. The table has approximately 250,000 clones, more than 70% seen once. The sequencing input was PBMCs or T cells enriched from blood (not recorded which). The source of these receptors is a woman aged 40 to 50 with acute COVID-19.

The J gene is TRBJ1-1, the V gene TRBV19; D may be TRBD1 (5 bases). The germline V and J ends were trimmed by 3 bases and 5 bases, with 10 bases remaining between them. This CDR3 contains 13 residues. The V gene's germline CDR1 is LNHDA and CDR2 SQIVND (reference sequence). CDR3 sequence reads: CASSIQGGTEAFF. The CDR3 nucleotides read TGTGCCAGTAGTATCCAGGGTGGGACTGAAGCTTTCTTT.

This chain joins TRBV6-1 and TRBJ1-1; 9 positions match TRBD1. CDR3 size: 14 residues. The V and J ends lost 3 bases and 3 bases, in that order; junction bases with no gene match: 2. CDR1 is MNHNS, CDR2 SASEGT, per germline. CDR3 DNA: TGTGCCAGCAGTGAGGACAGGGGAGACACTGAAGCTTTCTTT. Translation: CASSEDRGDTEAFF.

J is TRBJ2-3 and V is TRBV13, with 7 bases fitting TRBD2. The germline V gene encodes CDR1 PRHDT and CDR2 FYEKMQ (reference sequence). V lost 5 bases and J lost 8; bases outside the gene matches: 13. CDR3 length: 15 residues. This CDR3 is CASSGPREAGATQYF. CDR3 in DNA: TGTGCCAGCAGCGGACCCCGGGAGGCGGGAGCTACGCAGTATTTT.

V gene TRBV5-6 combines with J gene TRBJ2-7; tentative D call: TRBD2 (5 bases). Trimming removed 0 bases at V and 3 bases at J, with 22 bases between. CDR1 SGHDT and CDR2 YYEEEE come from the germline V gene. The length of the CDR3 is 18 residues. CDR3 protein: CASSLGDPISGSYYEQYV. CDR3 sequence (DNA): TGTGCCAGCAGCTTGGGCGATCCAATCAGCGGAAGTTACTACGAGCAGTACGTC.

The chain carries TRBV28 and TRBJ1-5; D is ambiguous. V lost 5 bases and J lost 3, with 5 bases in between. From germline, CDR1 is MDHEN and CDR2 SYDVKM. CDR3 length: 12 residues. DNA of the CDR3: TGTGCCAGCAGTCCGGTCAATCAGCCCCAGCATTTT. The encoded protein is CASSPVNQPQHF.

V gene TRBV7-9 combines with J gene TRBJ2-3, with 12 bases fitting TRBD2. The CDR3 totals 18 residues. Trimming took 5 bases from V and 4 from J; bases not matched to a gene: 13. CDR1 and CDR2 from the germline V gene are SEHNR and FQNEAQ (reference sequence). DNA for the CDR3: TGTGCCAGCAGCCTACACAAAGGACTAGCGGGAATAGCAGATACGCAGTATTTT. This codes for CASSLHKGLAGIADTQYF.

As DNA, the CDR3 is TGCGCCAGCAGCCGGGGACTAGCGGGATCCTACAATGAGCAGTTCTTC. Amino acid sequence: CASSRGLAGSYNEQFF. The chain combines TRBV4-3 with TRBJ2-1, with 13 positions matching TRBD2. V lost 4 bases to trimming and J lost 1 base; unmatched junction nucleotides: 1. The V gene's germline CDR1 is LGHNA and CDR2 YSLEER. The length of the CDR3 is 16 residues.

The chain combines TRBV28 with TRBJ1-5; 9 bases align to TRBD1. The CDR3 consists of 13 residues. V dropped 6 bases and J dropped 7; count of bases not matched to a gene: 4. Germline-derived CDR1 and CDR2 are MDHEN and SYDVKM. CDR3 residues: CASRQGAGQPQHF. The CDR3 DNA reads TGTGCCAGCAGACAGGGGGCAGGGCAGCCCCAGCATTTT.

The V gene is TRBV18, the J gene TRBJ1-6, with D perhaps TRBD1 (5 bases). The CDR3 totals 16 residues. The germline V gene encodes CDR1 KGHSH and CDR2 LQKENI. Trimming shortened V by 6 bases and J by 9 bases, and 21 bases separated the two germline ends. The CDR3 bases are TGTGCCAGCTCCCCTCGGGGGGTCGGGGCAGGTTCACCCCTCCACTTT. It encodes CASSPRGVGAGSPLHF.

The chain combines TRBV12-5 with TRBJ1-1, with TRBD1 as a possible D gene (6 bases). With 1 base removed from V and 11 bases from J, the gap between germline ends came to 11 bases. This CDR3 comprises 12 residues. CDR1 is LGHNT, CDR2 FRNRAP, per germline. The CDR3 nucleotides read TGTGCTAGTGGTTTGGAAGAGGGGGTTGCTTTCTTT. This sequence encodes CASGLEEGVAFF.

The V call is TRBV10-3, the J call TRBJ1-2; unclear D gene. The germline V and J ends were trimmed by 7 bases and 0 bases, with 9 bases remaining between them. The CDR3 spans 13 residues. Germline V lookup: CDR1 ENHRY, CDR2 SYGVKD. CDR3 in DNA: TGTGCCATCACCGGGGAATCTAACTATGGCTACACCTTC. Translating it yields CAITGESNYGYTF.

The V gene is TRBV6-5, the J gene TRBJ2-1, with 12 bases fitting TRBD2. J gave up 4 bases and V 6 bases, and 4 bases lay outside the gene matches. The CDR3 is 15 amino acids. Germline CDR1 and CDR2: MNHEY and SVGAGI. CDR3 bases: TGTGCCAGCAGATCCGGACTAGCGGGGTACAATGAGCAGTTCTTC. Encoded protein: CASRSGLAGYNEQFF.

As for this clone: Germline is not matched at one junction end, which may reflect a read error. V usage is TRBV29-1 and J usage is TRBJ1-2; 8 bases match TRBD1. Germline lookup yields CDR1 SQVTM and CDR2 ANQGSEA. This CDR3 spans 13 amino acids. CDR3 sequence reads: CSVPVRGHYGYTF. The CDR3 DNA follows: TGCAGCGTCCCGGTCAGGGGGCACTACGGCTACACCTTC.

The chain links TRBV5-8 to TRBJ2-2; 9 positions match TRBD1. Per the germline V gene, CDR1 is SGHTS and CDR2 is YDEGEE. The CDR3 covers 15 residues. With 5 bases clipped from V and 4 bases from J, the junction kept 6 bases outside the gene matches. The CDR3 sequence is CASSSGTGPTGELFF. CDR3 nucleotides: TGTGCCAGCAGTTCCGGGACAGGGCCCACCGGGGAGCTGTTTTTT.

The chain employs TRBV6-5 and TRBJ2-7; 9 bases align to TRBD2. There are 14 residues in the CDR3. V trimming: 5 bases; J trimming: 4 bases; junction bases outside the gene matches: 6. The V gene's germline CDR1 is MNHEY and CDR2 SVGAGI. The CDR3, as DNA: TGTGCCAGCAGTCCTAGCGGGATCCCTTACGAGCAGTACTTC. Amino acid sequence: CASSPSGIPYEQYF.

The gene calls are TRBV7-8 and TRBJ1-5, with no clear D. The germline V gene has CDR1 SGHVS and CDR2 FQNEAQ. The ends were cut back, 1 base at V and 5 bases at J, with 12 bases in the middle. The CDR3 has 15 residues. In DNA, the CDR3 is TGTGCCAGCAGCTTAGAGGTGAGGACTGATCAGCCCCAGCATTTT. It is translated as CASSLEVRTDQPQHF.

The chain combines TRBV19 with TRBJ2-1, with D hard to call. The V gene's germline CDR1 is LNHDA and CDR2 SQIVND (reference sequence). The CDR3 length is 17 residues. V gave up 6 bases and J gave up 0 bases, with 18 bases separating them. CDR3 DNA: TGTGCCAGTAGGGCCGTCCCCGGCGGTAGCTCCTACAATGAGCAGTTCTTC. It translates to CASRAVPGGSSYNEQFF.

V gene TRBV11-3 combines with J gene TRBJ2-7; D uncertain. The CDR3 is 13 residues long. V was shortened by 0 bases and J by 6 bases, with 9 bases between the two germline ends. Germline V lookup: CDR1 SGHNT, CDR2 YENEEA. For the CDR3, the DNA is TGTGCCAGCAGCTTAGATGGTCGTAGCGAGCAGTACGTC. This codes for CASSLDGRSEQYV.

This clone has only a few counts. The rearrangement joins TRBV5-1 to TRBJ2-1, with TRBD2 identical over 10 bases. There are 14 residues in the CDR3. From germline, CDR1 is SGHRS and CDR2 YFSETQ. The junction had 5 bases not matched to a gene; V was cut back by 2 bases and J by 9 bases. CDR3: CASSLKLAGSEQFF. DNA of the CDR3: TGCGCCAGCAGCTTAAAACTAGCGGGAAGTGAGCAGTTCTTC.

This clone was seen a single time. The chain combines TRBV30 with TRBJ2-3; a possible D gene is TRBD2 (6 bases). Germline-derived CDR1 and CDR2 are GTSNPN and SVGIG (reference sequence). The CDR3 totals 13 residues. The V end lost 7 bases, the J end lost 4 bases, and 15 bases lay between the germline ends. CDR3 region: CAFMGGVADTQYF. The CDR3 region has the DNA TGTGCCTTTATGGGAGGAGTCGCAGATACGCAGTATTTT.

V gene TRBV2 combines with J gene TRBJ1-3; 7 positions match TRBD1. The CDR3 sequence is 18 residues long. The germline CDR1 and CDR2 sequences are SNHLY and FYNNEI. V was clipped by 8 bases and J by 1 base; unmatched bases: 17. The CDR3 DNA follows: TGTGCCAGCGGATCTCTGAGGGGACAGCCCAATTCTGGAAACACCATATATTTT. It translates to CASGSLRGQPNSGNTIYF.

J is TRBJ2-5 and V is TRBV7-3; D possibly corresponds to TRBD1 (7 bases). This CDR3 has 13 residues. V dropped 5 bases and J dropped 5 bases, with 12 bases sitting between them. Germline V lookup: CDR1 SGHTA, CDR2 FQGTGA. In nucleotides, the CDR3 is TGTGCCAGCAGCCGGAGGGGGCCGGAGACCCAGTACTTC. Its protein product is CASSRRGPETQYF.

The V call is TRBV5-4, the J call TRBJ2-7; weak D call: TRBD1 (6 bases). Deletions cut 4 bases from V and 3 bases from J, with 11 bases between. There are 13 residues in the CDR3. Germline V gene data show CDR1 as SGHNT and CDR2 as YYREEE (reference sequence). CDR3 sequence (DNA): TGTGCCAGCAGCCCAACGGACAGCTACGAGCAGTACTTC. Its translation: CASSPTDSYEQYF.

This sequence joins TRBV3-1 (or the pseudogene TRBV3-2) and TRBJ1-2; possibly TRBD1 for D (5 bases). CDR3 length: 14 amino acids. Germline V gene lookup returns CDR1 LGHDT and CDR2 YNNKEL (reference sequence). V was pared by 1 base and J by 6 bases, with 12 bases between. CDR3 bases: TGTGCCAGCAGCCAAGCATCAGGGTGGGATGGCTACACCTTC. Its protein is CASSQASGWDGYTF.

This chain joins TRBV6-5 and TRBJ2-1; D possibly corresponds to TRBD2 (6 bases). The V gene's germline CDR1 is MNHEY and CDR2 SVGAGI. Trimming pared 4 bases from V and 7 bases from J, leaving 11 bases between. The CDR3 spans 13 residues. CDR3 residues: CASSSWGVNEQFF. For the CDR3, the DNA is TGTGCCAGCAGTTCTTGGGGGGTGAATGAGCAGTTCTTC.

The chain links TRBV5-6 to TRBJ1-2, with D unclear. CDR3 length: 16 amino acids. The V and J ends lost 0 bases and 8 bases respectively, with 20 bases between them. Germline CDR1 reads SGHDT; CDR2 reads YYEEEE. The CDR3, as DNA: TGTGCCAGCAGCTTGGTGGCAGCCCGGCGGGTAGGGGGCTACACCTTC. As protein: CASSLVAARRVGGYTF.

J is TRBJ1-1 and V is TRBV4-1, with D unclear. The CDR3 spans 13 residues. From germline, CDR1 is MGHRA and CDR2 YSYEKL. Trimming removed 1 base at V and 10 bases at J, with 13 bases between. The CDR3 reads CASSQATGNPAFF. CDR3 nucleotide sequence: TGCGCCAGCAGCCAAGCTACGGGTAACCCAGCTTTCTTT.

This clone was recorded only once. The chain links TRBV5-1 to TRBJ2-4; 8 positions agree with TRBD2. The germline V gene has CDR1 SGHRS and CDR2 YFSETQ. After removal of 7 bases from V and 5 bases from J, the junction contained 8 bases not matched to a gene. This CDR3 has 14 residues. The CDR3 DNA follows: TGCGCCAGCTGGGCGGGGGGCGTTGAAAACATTCAGTACTTC. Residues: CASWAGGVENIQYF.

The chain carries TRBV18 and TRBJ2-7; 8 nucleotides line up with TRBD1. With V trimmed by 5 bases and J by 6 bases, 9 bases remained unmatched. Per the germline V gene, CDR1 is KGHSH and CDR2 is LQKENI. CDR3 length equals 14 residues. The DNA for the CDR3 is TGTGCCAGCTCATCCCGGGACAGGTCACCCGAGCAGTACGTC. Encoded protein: CASSSRDRSPEQYV.

The CDR3 coding sequence is TGTGCCACCAGTGCCGGGACAGGTACTGGAAACACCATATATTTT. This translates into CATSAGTGTGNTIYF. The chain joins TRBV24-1 to TRBJ1-3; 8 positions match TRBD1. The V gene end was trimmed by 5 bases and the J gene end by 2 bases; junction bases not matched to a gene: 4. The CDR3 loop spans 15 amino acids. CDR1 and CDR2 (germline): KGHDR, SFDVKD.